This entry is about one T cell receptor (beta chain). Assay: immunoSEQ multiplex PCR; the TCRdb copy retains only in-frame clones and omits some. The sample records some 270,000 clones, 90% being singletons. Seattle cases were enrolled at active infection and followed longitudinally. The record originates from a study of blood T cell repertoires in COVID-19. The wider study: COVID-19 samples from acute and convalescent phases originated in the United States, Italy and Spain. T cells, B-cell-depleted T cells, or PBMCs provided the cDNA or gDNA that served as material.

Sequenced material: peripheral blood. The clonotype was recovered from a woman aged 55-70 years with COVID-19, enrolled during active disease.

DNA for the CDR3: TGTGCCAGCAGTCTTGACACAGCCTCTTCCTATGGCTACACCTTC. This sequence encodes CASSLDTASSYGYTF. The V gene is TRBV7-8, the J gene TRBJ1-2; D not certain. The CDR3 sequence is 15 residues long. The V end lost 6 bases, the J end lost 4 bases, and 18 bases lay between the germline ends. CDR1 SGHVS and CDR2 FQNEAQ come from the germline V gene.